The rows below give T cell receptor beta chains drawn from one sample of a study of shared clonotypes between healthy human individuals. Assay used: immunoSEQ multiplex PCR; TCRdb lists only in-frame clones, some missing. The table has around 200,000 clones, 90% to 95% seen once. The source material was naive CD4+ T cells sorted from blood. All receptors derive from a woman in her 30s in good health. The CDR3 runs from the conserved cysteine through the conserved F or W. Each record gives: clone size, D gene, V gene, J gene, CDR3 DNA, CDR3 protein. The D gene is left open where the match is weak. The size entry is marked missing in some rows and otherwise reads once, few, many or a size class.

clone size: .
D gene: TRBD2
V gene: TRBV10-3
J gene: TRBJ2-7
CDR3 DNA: TGTGCCATCAGTGATCCGACTAGCGGGAAACAGTACTTC
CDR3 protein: CAISDPTSGKQYF

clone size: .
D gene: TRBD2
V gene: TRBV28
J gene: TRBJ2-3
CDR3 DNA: TGTGCCAGCAGTTTATGGGCGGGAGGCTTCACAGATACGCAGTATTTT
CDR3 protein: CASSLWAGGFTDTQYF

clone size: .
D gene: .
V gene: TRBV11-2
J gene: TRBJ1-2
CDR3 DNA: TGTGCCAGCAGCTTAGGGTTTAGCGAACCTTGGGGCTACACCTTC
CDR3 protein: CASSLGFSEPWGYTF

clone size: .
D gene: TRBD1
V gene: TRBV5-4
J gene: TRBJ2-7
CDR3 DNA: TGTGCCAGCAGTCCAGGGGGAATGAGGGCCTACGAGCAGTACTTC
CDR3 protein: CASSPGGMRAYEQYF

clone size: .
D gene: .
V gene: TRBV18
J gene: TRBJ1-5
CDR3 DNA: TGTGCCAGCTCACCCCAGGGCGAAAATCAGCCCCAGCATTTT
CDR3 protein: CASSPQGENQPQHF

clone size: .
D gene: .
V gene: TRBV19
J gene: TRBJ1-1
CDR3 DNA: TGTGCCAGTAGTATTGCTGGGGGGAACACTGAAGCTTTCTTT
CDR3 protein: CASSIAGGNTEAFF

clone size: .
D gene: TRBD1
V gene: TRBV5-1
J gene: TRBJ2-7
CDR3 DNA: TGCGCCAGCAGCGCCACCGGGACAGGGAACTACGAGCAGTACTTC
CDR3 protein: CASSATGTGNYEQYF

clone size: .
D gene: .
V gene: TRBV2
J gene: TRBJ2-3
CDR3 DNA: TGTGCCAGCTATCTCCGGGGAGTTCATTCTGATACGCAGTATTTT
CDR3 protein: CASYLRGVHSDTQYF

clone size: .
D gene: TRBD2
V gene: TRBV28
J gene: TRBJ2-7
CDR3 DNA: TGTGCCAGCAGCCACGCTGGGGCCAGCGGGGGCTACGAGCAGTACTTC
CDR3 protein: CASSHAGASGGYEQYF

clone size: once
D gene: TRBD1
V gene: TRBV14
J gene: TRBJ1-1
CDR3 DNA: TGTGCCAGCAGCCGCCAGGGGGGAAACACTGAAGCTTTCTTT
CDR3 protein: CASSRQGGNTEAFF

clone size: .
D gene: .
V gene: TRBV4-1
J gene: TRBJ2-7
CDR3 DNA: TGCGCCAGCAGCCAAGTTTGGCCCGTCCAGAGAAACTCCTACGAGCAGTACTTC
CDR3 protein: CASSQVWPVQRNSYEQYF

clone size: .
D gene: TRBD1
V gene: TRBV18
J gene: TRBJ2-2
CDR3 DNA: TGTGCCAGCTCACAGGGGACAGGCAACACCGGGGAGCTGTTTTTT
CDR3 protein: CASSQGTGNTGELFF

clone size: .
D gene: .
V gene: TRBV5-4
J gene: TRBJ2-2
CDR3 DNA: TGTGCCAGCAGCTTGGGGGGGGCCGGACGTACCGGGGAGCTGTTTTTT
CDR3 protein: CASSLGGAGRTGELFF

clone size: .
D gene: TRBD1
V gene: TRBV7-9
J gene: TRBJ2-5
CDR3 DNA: TGTGCCAGCAGCTACTCCGGACAGGGGATAGGGGAGACCCAGTACTTC
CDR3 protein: CASSYSGQGIGETQYF

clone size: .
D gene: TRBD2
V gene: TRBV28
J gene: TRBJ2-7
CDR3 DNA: TGTGCCAGCACCCCCCGGGGGGAGTTTGTCGAGCAGTACTTC
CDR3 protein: CASTPRGEFVEQYF

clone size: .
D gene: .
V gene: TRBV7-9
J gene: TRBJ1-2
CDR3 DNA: TGTGCCAGCAGCTTAGGTCAGGGATTGGGGTATGGCTACACCTTC
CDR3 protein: CASSLGQGLGYGYTF

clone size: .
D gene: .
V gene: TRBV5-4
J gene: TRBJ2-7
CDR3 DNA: TGTGCCAGCAGCTTGGGTACCGGGGCGTCCTACGAGCAGTACTTC
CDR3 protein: CASSLGTGASYEQYF

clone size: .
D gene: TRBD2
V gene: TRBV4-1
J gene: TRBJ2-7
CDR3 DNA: TGCGCCAGCAGCCAAGTTCTTAGCGGGAGGAATGGCTACGAGCAGTACTTC
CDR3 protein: CASSQVLSGRNGYEQYF

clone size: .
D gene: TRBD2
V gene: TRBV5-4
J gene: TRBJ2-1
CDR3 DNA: TGTGCCAGCAGCCAAGACGGGACTAGGTCTTTCTTC
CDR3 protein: CASSQDGTRSFF

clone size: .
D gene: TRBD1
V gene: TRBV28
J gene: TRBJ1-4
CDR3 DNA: TGTGCCAGCAGTGGGACAGGGGAGCAGCGTGAAAAACTGTTTTTT
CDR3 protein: CASSGTGEQREKLFF

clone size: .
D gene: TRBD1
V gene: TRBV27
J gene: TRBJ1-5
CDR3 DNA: TGTGCCAGCAGTAAGACAGGGGTTCAACAGCCCCAGCATTTT
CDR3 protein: CASSKTGVQQPQHF

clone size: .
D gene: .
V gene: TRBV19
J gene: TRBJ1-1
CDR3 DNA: TGTGCCAGTGGCGTTCGAAGTAAGAGAGGGAACACTGAAGCTTTCTTT
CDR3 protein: CASGVRSKRGNTEAFF

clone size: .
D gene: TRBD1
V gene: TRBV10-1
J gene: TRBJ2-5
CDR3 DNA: TGCGCCAGCAGTGAGTCGGTCGGACAGGGGCAAGAGACCCAGTACTTC
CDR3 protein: CASSESVGQGQETQYF

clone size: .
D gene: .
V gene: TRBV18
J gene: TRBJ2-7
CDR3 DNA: TGTGCCAGCTCAAGCCGGGACTCACAGGACGAGCAGTACTTC
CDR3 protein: CASSSRDSQDEQYF

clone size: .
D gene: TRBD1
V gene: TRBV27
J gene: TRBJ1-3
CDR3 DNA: TGTGCCAAAGAGACAGGGTCGAGTTCTGGAAACACCATATATTTT
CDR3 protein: CAKETGSSSGNTIYF

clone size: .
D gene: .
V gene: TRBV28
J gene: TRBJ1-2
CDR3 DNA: TGTGCCAGCAGTTCTACCTCCGGGACAATTTCTCATCCTAACTATGGCTACACCTTC
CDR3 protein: CASSSTSGTISHPNYGYTF

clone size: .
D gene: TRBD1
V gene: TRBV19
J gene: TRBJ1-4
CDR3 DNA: TGTGCCAGTAGACGACGGACAGGCGGGTTTAATGAAAAACTGTTTTTT
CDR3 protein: CASRRRTGGFNEKLFF

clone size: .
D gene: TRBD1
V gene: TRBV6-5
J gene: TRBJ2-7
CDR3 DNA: TGTGCCAGCAGTTCCTGGGACAGGGGCCAAAGTTTCGAGCAGTACTTC
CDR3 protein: CASSSWDRGQSFEQYF

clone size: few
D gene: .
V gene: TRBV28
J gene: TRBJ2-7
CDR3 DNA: TGTGCCAGCAGTCCCCGGCCGGGTGGCTCCTACGAGCAGTACTTC
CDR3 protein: CASSPRPGGSYEQYF

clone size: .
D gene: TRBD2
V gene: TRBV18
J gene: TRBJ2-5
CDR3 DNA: TGTGCCAGCTCCGAGCGGGGGATCGAGACCCAGTACTTC
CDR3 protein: CASSERGIETQYF

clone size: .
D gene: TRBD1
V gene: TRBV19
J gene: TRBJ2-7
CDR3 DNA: TGTGCCAGTAGTAGAGACAGGGGCTACGAGCAGTACTTC
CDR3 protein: CASSRDRGYEQYF

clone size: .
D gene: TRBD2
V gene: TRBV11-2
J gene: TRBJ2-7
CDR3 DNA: TGTGCCAGCAGCCCCGGGACTAGCGGCACCTACGAGCAGTACTTC
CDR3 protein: CASSPGTSGTYEQYF

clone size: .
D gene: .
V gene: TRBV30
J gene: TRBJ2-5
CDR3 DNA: TGTGCCTGGAGGACGGCAGGGGCGCAAGAGACCCAGTACTTC
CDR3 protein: CAWRTAGAQETQYF

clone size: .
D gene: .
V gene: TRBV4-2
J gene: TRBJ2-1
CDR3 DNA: TGTGCCAGCAGCCAAATAAGATGGGACCAGCCCCGAGTTGATGAGCAGTTCTTC
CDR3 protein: CASSQIRWDQPRVDEQFF

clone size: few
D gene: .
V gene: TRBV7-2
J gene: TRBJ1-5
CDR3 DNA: TGTGCCAGCAGCTTAGGGGGACTGCCCCGGGAGCCCCAGCATTTT
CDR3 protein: CASSLGGLPREPQHF

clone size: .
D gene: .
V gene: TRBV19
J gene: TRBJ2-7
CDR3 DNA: TGTGCCAGTAGTGCGCACCGGGACCTCGAGCAGTACTTC
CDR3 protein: CASSAHRDLEQYF

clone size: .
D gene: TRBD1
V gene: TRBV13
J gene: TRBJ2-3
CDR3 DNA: TGTGCCAGCAGCAAGACAGGGGCAGATACGCAGTATTTT
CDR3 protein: CASSKTGADTQYF

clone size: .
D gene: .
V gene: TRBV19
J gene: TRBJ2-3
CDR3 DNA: TGTGCCAGTAGGGGGGTCCCAGATACGCAGTATTTT
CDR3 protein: CASRGVPDTQYF

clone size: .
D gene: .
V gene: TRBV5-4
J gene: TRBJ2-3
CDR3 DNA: TGTGCCAGCAGCCTGTGGGGAGGCACAGATACGCAGTATTTT
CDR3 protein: CASSLWGGTDTQYF

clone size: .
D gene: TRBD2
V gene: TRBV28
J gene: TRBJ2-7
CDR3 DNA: TGTGCCAGCAGTCCGACTAGCGGGAAGAGAGAGCAGTACTTC
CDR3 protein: CASSPTSGKREQYF

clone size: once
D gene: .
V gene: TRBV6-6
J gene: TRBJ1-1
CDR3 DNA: TGTGCCAGCAGTTTTGGCGGGACTGTCACTGAAGCTTTCTTT
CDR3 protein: CASSFGGTVTEAFF

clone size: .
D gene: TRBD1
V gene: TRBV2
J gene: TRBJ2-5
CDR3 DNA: TGTGCCAGCACCTGGACAGGTCAACAAGAGACCCAGTACTTC
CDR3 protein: CASTWTGQQETQYF

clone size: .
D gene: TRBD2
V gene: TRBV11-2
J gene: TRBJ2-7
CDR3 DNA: TGTGCCAGCAGCACCGCGGGGGACTTAGCCTACGAGCAGTACTTC
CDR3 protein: CASSTAGDLAYEQYF

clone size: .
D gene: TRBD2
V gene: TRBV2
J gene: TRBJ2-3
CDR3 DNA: TGTGCCAGCAGCGGTTCCCACAGCGGGGCTAGCACAGATACGCAGTATTTT
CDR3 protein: CASSGSHSGASTDTQYF

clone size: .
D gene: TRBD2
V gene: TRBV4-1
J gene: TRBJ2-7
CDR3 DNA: TGCGCCAGCAGCCAAGGGGTACTAGCGGGCTACGAGCAGTACTTC
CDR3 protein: CASSQGVLAGYEQYF

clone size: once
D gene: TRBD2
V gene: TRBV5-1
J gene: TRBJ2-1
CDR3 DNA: TGCGCCAGCAGCTTGGGGACTAGCGGGAGCTCCTACAATGAGCAGTTCTTC
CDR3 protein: CASSLGTSGSSYNEQFF

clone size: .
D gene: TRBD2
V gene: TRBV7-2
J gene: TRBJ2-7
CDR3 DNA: TGTGCCAGCAGCTTAGGGGGTGGAGGGAGCGGGATGGTGCAGTACTTC
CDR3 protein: CASSLGGGGSGMVQYF

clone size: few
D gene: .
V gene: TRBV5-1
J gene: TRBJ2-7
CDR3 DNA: TGCGCCAGCAGTTATACGGTGTTGTCGGGCGAGCAGTACTTC
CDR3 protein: CASSYTVLSGEQYF

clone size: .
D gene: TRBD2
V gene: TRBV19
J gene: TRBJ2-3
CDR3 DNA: TGTGCCAGTAGTATTACTAGCGGGAGCGCAGATACGCAGTATTTT
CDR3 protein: CASSITSGSADTQYF

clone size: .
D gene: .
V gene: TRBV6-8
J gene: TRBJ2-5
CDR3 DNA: TGTGCCAGGGACTACCAAGAGACCCAGTACTTC
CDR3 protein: CARDYQETQYF

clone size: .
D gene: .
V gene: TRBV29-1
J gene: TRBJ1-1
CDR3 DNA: TGCAGCGTCCGAAACTGGACGGTAACTGAAGCTTTCTTT
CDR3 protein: CSVRNWTVTEAFF

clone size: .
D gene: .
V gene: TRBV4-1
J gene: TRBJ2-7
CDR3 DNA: TGCGCCAGCAGCCAAGAACTAGCCCCATCCTACGAGCAGTACTTC
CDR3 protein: CASSQELAPSYEQYF

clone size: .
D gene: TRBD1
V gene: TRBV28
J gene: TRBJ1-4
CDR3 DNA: TGTGCCAGCAGTCCCGGGACAGCGGGGAATGAAAAACTGTTTTTT
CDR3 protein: CASSPGTAGNEKLFF

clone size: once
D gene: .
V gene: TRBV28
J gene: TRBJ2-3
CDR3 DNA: TGTGCCAGCAGTAAAGGATACACAGATACGCAGTATTTT
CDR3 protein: CASSKGYTDTQYF

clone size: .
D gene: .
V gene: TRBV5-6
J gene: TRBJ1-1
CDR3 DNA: TGTGCCAGCAGCTTGCAGGGAGGTACTGAAGCTTTCTTT
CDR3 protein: CASSLQGGTEAFF